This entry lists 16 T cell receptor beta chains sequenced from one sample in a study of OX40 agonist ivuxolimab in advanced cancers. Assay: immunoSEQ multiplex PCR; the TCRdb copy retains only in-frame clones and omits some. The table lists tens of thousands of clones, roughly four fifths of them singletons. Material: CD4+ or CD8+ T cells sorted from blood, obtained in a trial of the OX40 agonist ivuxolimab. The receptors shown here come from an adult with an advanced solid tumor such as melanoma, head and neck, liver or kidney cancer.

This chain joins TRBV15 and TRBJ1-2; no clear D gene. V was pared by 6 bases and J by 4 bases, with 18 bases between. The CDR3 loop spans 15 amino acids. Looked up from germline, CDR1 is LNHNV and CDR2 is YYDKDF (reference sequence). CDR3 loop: CATRPDRKRAYGYTF. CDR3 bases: TGTGCCACCAGACCCGACCGTAAGAGGGCCTATGGCTACACCTTC.

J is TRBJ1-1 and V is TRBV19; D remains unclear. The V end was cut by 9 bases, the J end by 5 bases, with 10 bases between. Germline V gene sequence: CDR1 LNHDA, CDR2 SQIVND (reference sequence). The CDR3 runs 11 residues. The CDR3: CASRDLTEAFF. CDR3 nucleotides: TGTGCCAGCAGAGACCTAACTGAAGCTTTCTTT. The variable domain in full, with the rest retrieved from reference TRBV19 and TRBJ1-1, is DGGITQSPKYLFRKEGQNVTLSCEQNLNHDAMYWYRQDPGQGLRLIYYSQIVNDFQKGDIAEGYSVSREKKESFPLTVTSAQKNPTAFYLCASRDLTEAFFGQGTRLTVV.

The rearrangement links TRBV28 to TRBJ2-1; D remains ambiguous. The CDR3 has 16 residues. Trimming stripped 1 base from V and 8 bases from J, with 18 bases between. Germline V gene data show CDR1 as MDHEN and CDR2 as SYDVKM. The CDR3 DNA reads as TGTGCCAGCAGTTTATCGTCGGGTCGGGCGGTCTATGAGCAGTTCTTC. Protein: CASSLSSGRAVYEQFF.

The CDR3 DNA reads as TGCGCCAGCAGCACCTCAGGGAGAATGGGCACTGAAGCTTTCTTT. It translates to CASSTSGRMGTEAFF. The chain recombines TRBV5-1 with TRBJ1-1; the D gene is possibly TRBD1 (5 bases). Germline CDR1 SGHRS, CDR2 YFSETQ. V lost 4 bases and J lost 4, with 17 bases in between. The CDR3 runs 15 residues.

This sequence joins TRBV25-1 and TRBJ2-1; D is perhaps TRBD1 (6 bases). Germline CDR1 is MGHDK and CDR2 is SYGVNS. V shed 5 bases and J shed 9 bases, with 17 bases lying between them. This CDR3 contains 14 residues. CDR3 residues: CASSNRDVRGEQFF. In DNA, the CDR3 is TGTGCCAGCAGTAACAGGGATGTTAGGGGTGAGCAGTTCTTC.

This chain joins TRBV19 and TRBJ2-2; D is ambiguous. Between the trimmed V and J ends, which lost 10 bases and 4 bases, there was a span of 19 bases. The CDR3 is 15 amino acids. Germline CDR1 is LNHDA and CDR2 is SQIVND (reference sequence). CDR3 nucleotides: TGTGCCACTACTCCCGTCGGTTACGGCACCGGGGAGCTGTTTTTT. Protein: CATTPVGYGTGELFF.

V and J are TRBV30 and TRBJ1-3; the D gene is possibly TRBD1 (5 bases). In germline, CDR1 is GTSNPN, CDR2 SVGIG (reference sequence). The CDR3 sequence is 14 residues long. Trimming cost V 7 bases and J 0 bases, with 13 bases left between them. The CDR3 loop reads CASPGRDSGNTIYF. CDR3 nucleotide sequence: TGTGCCTCTCCAGGGCGCGACTCTGGAAACACCATATATTTT.

CDR3 sequence (DNA): TGTGCCAGCTTGGACAGCCCCCGGCTGGGAAACACCATATATTTT. Translated: CASLDSPRLGNTIYF. The chain combines TRBV2 with TRBJ1-3, with D possibly TRBD1 on 6 matching bases. The CDR3 loop spans 15 amino acids. Germline V CDR1 and CDR2: SNHLY, FYNNEI. V was shortened by 8 bases and J by 4 bases, with 18 bases between the two germline ends.

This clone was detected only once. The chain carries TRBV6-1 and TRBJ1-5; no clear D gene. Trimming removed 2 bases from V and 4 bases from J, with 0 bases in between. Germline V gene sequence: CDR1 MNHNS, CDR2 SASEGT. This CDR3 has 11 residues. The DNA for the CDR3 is TGTGCCAGCAGTGAAAATCAGCCCCAGCATTTT. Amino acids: CASSENQPQHF.

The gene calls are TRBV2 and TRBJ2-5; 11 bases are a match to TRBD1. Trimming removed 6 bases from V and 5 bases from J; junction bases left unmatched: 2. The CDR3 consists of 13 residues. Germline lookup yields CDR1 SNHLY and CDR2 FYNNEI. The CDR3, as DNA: TGTGCCAGCAGGGGGGACAGGGGGGAGACCCAGTACTTC. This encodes CASRGDRGETQYF.

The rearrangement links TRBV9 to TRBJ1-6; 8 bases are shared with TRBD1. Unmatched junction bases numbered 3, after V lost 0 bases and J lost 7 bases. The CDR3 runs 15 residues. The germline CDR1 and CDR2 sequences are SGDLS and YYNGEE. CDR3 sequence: CASSVGQGNNSPLHF. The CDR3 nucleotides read TGTGCCAGCAGCGTAGGACAGGGGAACAATTCACCCCTCCACTTT.

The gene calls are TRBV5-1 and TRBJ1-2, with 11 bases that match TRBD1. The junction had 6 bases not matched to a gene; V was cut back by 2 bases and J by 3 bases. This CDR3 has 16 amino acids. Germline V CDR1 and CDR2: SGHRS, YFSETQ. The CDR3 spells CASSFRAGQGDYGYTF. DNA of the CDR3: TGCGCCAGCAGCTTTAGAGCGGGACAGGGGGACTATGGCTACACCTTC.

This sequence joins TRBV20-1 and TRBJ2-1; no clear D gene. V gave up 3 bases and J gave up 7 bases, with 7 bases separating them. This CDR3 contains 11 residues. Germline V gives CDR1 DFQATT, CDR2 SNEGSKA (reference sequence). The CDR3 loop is CSASNLNEQFF. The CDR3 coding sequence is TGCAGTGCTAGCAACCTGAATGAGCAGTTCTTC.

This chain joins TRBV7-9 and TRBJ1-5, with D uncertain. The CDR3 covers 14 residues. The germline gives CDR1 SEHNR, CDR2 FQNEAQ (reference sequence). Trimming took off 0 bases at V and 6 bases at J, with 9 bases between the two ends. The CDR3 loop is CASSLAWEGQPQHF. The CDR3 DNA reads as TGTGCCAGCAGCTTAGCGTGGGAGGGTCAGCCCCAGCATTTT.

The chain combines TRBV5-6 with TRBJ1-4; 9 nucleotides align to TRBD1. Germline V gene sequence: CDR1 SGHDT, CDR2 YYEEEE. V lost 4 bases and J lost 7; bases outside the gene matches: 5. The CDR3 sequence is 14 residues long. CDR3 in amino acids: CASSGDRDGEKLFF. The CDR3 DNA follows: TGTGCCAGCAGCGGGGACAGGGACGGTGAAAAACTGTTTTTT.

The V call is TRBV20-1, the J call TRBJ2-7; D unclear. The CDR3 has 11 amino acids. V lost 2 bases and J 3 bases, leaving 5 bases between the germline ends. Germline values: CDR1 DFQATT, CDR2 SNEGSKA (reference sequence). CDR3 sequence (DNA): TGCAGTGCTAGAAGGGACTACGAGCAGTACTTC. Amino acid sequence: CSARRDYEQYF.